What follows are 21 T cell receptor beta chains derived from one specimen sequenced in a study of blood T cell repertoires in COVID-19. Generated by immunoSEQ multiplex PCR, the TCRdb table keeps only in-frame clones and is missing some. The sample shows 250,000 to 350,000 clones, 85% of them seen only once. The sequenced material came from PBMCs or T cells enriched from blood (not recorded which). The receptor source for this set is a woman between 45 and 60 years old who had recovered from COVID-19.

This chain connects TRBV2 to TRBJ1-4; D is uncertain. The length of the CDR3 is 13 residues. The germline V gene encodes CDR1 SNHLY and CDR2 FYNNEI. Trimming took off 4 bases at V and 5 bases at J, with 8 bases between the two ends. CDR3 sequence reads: CASSVFGNEKLFF. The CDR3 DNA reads TGTGCCAGCAGTGTGTTCGGGAATGAAAAACTGTTTTTT.

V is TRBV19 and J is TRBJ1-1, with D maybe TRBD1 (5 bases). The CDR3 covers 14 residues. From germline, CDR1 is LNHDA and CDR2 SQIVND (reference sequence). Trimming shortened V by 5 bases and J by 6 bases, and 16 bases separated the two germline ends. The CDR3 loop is CASSPGTVSSEAFF. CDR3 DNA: TGTGCCAGTAGTCCGGGGACTGTCTCTTCTGAAGCTTTCTTT.

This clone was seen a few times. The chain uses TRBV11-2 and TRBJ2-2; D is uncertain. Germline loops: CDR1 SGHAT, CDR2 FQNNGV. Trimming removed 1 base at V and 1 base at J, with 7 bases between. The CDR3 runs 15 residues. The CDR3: CASSLGRRNTGELFF. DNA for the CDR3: TGTGCCAGCAGCTTAGGTCGGAGGAACACCGGGGAGCTGTTTTTT.

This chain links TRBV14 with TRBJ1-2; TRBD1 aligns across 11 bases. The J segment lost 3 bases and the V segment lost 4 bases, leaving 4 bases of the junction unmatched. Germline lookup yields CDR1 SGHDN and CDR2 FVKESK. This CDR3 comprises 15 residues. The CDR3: CASSPGQGADYGYTF. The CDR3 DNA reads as TGTGCCAGCAGCCCCGGACAGGGGGCCGACTATGGCTACACCTTC.

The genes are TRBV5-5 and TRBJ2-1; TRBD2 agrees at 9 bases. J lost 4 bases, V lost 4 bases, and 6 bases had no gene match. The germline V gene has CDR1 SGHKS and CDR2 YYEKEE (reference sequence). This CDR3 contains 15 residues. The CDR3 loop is CASSGGLAVYNEQFF. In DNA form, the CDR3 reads TGTGCCAGCAGCGGGGGACTAGCAGTTTACAATGAGCAGTTCTTC.

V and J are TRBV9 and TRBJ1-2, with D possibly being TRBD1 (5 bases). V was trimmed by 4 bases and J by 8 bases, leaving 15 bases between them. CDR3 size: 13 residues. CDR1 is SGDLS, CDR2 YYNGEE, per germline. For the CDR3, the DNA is TGTGCCAGCAGCTCCCAGGGATCCCAGGGCTACACCTTC. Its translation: CASSSQGSQGYTF.

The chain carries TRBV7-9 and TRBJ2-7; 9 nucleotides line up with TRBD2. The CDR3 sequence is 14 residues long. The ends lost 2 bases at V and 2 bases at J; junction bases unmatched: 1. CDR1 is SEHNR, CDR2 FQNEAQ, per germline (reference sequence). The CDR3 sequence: CASSLSGGTYEQYF. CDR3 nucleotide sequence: TGTGCCAGCAGCTTAAGCGGGGGGACCTACGAGCAGTACTTC.

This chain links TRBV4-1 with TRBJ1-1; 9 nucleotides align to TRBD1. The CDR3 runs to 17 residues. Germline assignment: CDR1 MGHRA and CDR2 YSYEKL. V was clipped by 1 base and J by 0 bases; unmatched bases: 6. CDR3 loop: CASSQGQGDRVNTEAFF. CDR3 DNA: TGCGCCAGCAGCCAAGGACAGGGGGATAGGGTGAACACTGAAGCTTTCTTT.

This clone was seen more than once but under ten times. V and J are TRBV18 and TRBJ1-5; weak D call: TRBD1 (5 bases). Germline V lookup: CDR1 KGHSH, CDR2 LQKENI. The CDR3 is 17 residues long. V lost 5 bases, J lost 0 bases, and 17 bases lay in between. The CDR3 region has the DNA TGTGCCAGCTCAGCCCTAGGGGCCCAGAATAGCAATCAGCCCCAGCATTTT. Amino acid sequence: CASSALGAQNSNQPQHF.

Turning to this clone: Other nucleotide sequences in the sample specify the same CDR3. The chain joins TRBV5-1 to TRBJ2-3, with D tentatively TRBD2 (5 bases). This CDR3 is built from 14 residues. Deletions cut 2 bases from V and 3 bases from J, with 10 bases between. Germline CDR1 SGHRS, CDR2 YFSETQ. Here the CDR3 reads CASSLGSPTDTQYF. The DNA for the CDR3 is TGCGCCAGCAGCTTAGGGAGTCCGACAGATACGCAGTATTTT.

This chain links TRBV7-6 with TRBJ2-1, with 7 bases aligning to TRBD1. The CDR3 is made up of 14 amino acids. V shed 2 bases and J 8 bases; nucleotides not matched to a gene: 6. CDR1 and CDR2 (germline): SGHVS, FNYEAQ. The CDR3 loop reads CASSLRQGDHEQFF. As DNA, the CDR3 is TGTGCCAGCAGCTTAAGGCAGGGGGACCATGAGCAGTTCTTC.

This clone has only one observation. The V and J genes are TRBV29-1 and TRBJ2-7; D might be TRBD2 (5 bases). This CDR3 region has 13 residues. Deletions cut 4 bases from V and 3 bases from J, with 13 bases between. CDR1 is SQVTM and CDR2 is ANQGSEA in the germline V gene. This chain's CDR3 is CSVAGPGDYEQYF. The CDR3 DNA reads TGCAGCGTTGCGGGTCCCGGGGACTACGAGCAGTACTTC.

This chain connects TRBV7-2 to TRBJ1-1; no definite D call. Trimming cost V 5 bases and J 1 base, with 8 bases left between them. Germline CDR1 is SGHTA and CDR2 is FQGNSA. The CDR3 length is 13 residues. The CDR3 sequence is CASSNRQNTEAFF. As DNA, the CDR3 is TGTGCCAGCAGCAACCGACAGAACACTGAAGCTTTCTTT.

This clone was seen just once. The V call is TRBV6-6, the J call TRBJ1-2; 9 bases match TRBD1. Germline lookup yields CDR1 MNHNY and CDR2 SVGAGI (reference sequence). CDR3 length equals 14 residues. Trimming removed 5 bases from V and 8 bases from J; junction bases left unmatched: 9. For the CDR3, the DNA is TGTGCCAGCAGTCTTTTGGGACAGGGTAGAGGCTACACCTTC. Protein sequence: CASSLLGQGRGYTF.

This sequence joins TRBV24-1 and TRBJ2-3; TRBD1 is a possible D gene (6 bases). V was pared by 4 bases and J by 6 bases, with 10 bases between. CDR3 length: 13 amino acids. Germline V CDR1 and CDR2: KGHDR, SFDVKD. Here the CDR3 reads CATSEGARDTQYF. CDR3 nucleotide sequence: TGTGCCACCAGTGAGGGGGCGCGGGATACGCAGTATTTT.

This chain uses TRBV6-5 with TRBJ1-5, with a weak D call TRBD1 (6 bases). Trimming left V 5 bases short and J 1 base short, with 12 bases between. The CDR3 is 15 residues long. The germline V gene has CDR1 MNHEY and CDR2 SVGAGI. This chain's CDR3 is CASSMDSLSNQPQHF. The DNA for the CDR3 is TGTGCCAGCAGTATGGACAGTTTGAGCAATCAGCCCCAGCATTTT.

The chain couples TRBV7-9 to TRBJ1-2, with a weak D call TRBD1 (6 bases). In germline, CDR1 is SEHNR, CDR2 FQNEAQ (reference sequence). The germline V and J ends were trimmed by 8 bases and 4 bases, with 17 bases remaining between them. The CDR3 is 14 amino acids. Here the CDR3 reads CASLGTQGFYGYTF. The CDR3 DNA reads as TGTGCCAGCCTCGGCACCCAGGGGTTCTATGGCTACACCTTC. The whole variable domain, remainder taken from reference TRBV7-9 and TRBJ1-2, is DTGVSQNPRHKITKRGQNVTFRCDPISEHNRLYWYRQTLGQGPEFLTYFQNEAQLEKSRLLSDRFSAERPKGSFSTLEIQRTEQGDSAMYLCASLGTQGFYGYTFGSGTRLTVV.

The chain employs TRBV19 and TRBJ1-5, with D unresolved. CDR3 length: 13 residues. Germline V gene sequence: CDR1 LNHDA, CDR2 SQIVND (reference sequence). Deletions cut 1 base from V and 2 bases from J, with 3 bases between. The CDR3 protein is CASSIVGNQPQHF. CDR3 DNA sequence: TGTGCCAGTAGTATAGTAGGCAATCAGCCCCAGCATTTT.

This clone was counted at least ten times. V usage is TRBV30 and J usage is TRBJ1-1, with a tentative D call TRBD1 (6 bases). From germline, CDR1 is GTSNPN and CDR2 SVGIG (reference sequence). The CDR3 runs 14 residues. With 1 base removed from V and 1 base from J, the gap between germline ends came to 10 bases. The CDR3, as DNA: TGTGCCTGGAGTGCCCTACAGGGGAACACTGAAGCTTTCTTT. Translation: CAWSALQGNTEAFF.

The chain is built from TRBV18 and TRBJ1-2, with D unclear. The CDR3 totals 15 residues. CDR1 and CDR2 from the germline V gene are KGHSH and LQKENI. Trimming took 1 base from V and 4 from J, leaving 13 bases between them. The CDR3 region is CASSPRQPKTYGYTF. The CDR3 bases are TGTGCCAGCTCACCACGACAACCAAAAACCTATGGCTACACCTTC.

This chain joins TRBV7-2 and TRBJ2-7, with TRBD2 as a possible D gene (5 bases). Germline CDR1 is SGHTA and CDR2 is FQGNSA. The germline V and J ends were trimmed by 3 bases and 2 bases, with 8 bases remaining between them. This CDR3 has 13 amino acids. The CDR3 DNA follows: TGTGCCAGCAGCTTCAAAGCGGCCTACGAGCAGTACTTC. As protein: CASSFKAAYEQYF.